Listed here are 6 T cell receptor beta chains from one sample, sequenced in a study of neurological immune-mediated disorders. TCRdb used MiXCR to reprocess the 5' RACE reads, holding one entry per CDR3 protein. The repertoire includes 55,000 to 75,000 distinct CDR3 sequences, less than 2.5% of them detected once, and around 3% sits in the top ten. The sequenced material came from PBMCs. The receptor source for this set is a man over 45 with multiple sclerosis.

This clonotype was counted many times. In DNA, the CDR3 is TGTGCCAGCAGCGAGGTGACAGAAGGGGGGACCGGGGAGCTGTTTTTT. Protein: CASSEVTEGGTGELFF. The gene calls are TRBV9 and TRBJ2-2, with D possibly called TRBD1 or TRBD2 (6 bases each). The CDR3 spans 16 residues. V was pared by 3 bases and J by 5 bases, with 17 bases between. Germline V CDR1 and CDR2: SGDLS, YYNGEE.

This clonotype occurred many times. The CDR3 nucleotides are TGCGCCAGCAGCTTTACCTCATCACTGAGACAGGGGAGGACAGATACGCAGTATTTT. Residues: CASSFTSSLRQGRTDTQYF. The chain links TRBV5-1 to TRBJ2-3; 8 nucleotides match TRBD1. J lost 3 bases, V lost 2 bases, and 17 bases had no gene match. CDR1 is SGHRS and CDR2 is YFSETQ in the germline V gene. The CDR3 sequence is 19 residues long.

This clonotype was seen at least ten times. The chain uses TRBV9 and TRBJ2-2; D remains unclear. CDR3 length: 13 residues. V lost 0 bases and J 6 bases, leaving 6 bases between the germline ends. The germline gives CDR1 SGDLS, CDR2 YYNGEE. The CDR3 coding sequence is TGTGCCAGCAGCGTAGGTAGCCCCGGGGAGCTGTTTTTT. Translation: CASSVGSPGELFF. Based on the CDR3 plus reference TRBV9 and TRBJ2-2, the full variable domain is DSGVTQTPKHLITATGQRVTLRCSPRSGDLSVYWYQQSLDQGLQFLIQYYNGEERAKGNILERFSAQQFPDLHSELNLSSLELGDSALYFCASSVGSPGELFFGEGSRLTVL.

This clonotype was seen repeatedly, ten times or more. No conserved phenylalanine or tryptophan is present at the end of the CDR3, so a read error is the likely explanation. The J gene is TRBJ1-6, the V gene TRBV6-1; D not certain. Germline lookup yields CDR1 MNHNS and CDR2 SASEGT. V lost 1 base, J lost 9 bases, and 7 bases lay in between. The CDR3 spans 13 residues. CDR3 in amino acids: CASSEEIRSPLHL. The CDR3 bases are TGTGCCAGCAGTGAAGAAATCCGTTCACCCCTCCACCTT.

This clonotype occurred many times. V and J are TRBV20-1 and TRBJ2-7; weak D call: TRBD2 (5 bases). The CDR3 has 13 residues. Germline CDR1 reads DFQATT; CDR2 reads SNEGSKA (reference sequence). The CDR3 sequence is CSARPGSSYEQYF. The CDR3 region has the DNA TGCAGCGCAAGGCCGGGAAGCTCCTACGAGCAGTACTTC.

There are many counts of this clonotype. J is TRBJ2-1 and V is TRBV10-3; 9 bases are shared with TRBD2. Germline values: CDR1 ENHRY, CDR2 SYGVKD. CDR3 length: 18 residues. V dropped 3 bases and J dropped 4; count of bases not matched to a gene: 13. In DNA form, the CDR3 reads TGTGCCATCAGTGATGGTAGGGCTAGCGGGGAAAAATACAATGAGCAGTTCTTC. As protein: CAISDGRASGEKYNEQFF.